This T cell receptor (beta chain) was documented in a study of Ad26.COV2.S vaccination and SARS-CoV-2 variants. Study overall: Sample donor was a member of the COV1001 Ad26.COV2.S trial arm.

The repertoire was sequenced with immunoSEQ multiplex PCR; TCRdb's copy has only in-frame clones and lacks some. Here the sample spans about 350,000 clones, more than 85% being singletons. CDR3 size: 15 residues. The germline V gene has CDR1 SGHRS and CDR2 YFSETQ. J gave up 4 bases and V 4 bases, and 6 bases lay outside the gene matches. Treatment in this sample: around 19 received Ad26.COV2.S at low or high dose, single or two shots; about five received placebo; per-sample allocation not given. Collection of samples fell on day 63 after the first vaccine or placebo injection. Donation came from an adult in Boston who was aged 18-55 years. Findings and limits, study-wide: Vaccinated individuals (as opposed to placebo recipients) had higher spike-specific TCR breadth. Marked by substantial breadth, spike-specific CD8+ and CD4+ T cell responses were reportedly seen after vaccination.

Details on this clone: Its target is unknown.

V and J are TRBV5-1 and TRBJ2-7, with 12 bases fitting TRBD2. The specimen was peripheral blood, collected in a trial of Ad26.COV2.S vaccine versus placebo. This TCR was sampled from a person aged 18 to 59 who received the Ad26.COV2.S COVID-19 vaccine or a placebo. As DNA, the CDR3 is TGCGCCAGCAGCATTCTAGCGGGGGGGCTGTACGAGCAGTACTTC. Translated: CASSILAGGLYEQYF.